Listed here is a single TCR beta chain. This sequence may be a read error, since a much larger clone differs from it by one base. Germline values: CDR1 DFQATT, CDR2 SNEGSKA (reference sequence). The CDR3 is 12 amino acids. The data are from a study of glioma-infiltrating T cells. Amplification of TCR alpha and beta CDR3 regions from RNA used iRepertoire nested multiplex PCR. TCRdb itself ran the multiplex PCR reads through MiXCR, one entry per CDR3 protein. The repertoire holds roughly 130,000 distinct CDR3 sequences, with around 25% as singletons. Sequencing input: glioma tissue, nonneoplastic brain tissue, or PBMCs (not recorded which). The chain couples TRBV20-1 to TRBJ1-1, with D unclear. This clonotype was sampled from a human donor with low-grade glioma or glioblastoma, undergoing nonglioma brain surgery, or in good health (not recorded which). The CDR3 sequence: CSARGGFTEASF. The CDR3 DNA is TGCAGTGCGAGAGGAGGGTTCACTGAAGCTTCCTTT.